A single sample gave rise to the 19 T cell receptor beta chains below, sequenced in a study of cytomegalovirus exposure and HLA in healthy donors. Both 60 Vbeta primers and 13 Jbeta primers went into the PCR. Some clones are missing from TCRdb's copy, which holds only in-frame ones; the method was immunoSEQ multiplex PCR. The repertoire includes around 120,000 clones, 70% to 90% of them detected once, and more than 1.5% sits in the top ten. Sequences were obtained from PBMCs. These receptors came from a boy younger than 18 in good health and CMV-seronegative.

The CDR3 spells CASQKTRYYEQFF. CDR3 bases: TGTGCCAGCCAAAAGACTAGATACTATGAGCAGTTCTTC. The chain joins TRBV27 to TRBJ2-1; D perhaps matches TRBD2 (6 bases). Between the trimmed V and J ends, which lost 8 bases and 8 bases, there was a span of 16 bases. The CDR3 length is 13 residues. In germline, CDR1 is MNHEY, CDR2 SMNVEV (reference sequence).

The CDR3 region is CASSPVGVGNEQYF. The CDR3 DNA reads TGCGCCAGCAGCCCGGTCGGGGTCGGGAACGAGCAGTACTTC. This rearrangement joins TRBV5-1 to TRBJ2-7, with D perhaps TRBD2 (5 bases). This CDR3 spans 14 amino acids. From germline, CDR1 is SGHRS and CDR2 YFSETQ. With 4 bases removed from V and 5 bases from J, the gap between germline ends came to 16 bases.

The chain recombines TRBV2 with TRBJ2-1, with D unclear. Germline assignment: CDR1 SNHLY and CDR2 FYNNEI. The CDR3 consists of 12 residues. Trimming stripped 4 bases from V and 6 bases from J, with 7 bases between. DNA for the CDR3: TGTGCCAGCAGTGCCCCTAGCAATGAGCAGTTCTTC. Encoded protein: CASSAPSNEQFF.

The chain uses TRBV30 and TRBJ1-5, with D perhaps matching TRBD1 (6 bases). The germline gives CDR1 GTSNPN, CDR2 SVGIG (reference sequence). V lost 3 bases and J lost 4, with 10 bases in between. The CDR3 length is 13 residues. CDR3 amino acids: CAWRRGGNQPQHF. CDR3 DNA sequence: TGTGCCTGGAGGAGGGGGGGGAATCAGCCCCAGCATTTT.

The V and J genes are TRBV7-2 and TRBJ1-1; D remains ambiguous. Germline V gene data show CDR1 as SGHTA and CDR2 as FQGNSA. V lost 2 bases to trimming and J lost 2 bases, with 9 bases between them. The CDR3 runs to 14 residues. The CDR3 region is CASSLHSGNTEAFF. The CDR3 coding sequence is TGTGCCAGCAGCTTACACTCAGGTAACACTGAAGCTTTCTTT.

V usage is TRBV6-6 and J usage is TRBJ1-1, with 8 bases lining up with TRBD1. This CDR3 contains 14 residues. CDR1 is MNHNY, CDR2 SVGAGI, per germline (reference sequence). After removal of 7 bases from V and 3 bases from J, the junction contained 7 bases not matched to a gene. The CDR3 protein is CASTDRGLDTEAFF. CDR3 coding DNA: TGTGCCAGCACCGACAGGGGCTTGGACACTGAAGCTTTCTTT.

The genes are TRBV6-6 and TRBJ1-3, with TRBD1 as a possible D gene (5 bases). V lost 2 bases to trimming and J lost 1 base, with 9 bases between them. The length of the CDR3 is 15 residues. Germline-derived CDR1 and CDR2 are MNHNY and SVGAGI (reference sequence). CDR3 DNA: TGTGCCAGCAGTTACGAAGGGGTTTCTGGAAACACCATATATTTT. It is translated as CASSYEGVSGNTIYF.

CDR3 sequence (DNA): TGTGCCAGCAGCCAAGAAGCGGGAGGCTTCACCGGGGAGCTGTTTTTT. Translating gives CASSQEAGGFTGELFF. The V call is TRBV4-2, the J call TRBJ2-2; 9 bases map to TRBD2. Germline CDR1 and CDR2: LGHNA and YNFKEQ. CDR3 length: 16 amino acids. Trimming took 0 bases from V and 4 from J; bases not matched to a gene: 3.

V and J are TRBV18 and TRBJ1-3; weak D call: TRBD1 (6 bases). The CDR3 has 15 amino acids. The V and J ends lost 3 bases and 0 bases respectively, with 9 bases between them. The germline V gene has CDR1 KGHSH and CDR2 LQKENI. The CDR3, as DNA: TGTGCCAGCTCACCCGGACAGCTCTCTGGAAACACCATATATTTT. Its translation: CASSPGQLSGNTIYF.

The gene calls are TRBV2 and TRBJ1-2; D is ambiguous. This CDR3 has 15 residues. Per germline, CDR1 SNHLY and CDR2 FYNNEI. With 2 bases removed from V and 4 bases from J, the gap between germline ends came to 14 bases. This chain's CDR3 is CASSEKAGTLYGYTF. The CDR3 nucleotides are TGTGCCAGCAGTGAAAAGGCAGGAACCCTCTATGGCTACACCTTC.

In DNA, the CDR3 is TGTGCCAGCAGCTTAGAAAACAGGGAGAAGGGGCAGTTCTTC. Translation gives CASSLENREKGQFF. The rearrangement joins TRBV7-9 to TRBJ2-1; the D gene is possibly TRBD1 (6 bases). From germline, CDR1 is SEHNR and CDR2 FQNEAQ (reference sequence). V lost 1 base and J 12 bases, leaving 16 bases between the germline ends. CDR3 length equals 14 residues.

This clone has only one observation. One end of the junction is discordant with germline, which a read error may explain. The CDR3, as DNA: TGTGCAAGCAGGGGACTTAACTATGGCTACACCTTC. Its translation is CASRGLNYGYTF. J is TRBJ1-2 and V is TRBV7-9; a possible D gene is TRBD1 (6 bases). Germline-derived CDR1 and CDR2 are SEHNR and FQNEAQ (reference sequence). This CDR3 is 12 amino acids long.

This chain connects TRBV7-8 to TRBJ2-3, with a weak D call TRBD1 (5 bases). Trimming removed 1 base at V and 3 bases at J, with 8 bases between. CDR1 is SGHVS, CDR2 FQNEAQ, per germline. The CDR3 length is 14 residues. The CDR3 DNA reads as TGTGCCAGCAGCTTAGAAAGGGGAACAGATACGCAGTATTTT. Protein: CASSLERGTDTQYF. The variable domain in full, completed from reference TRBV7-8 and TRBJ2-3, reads GAGVSQSPRYKVAKRGQDVALRCDPISGHVSLFWYQQALGQGPEFLTYFQNEAQLDKSGLPSDRFFAERPEGSVSTLKIQRTQQEDSAVYLCASSLERGTDTQYFGPGTRLTVL.

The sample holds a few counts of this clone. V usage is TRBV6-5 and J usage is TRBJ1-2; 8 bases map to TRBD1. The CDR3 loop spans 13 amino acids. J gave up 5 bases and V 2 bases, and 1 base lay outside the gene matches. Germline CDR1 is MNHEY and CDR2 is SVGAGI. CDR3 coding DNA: TGTGCCAGCAGTTACGACAGGGGATATGGCTACACCTTC. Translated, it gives CASSYDRGYGYTF.

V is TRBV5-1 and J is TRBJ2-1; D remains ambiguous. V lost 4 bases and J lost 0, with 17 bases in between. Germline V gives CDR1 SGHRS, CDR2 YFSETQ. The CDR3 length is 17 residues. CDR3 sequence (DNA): TGCGCCAGCAGCGCTTACGCCACACCTAGCTCCTACAATGAGCAGTTCTTC. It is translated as CASSAYATPSSYNEQFF.

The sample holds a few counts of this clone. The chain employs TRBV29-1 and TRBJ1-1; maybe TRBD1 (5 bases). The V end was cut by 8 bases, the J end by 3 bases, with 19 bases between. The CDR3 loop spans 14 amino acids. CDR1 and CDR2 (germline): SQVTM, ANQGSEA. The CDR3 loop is CSSMLPGVDTEAFF. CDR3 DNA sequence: TGCAGCTCCATGCTACCGGGGGTGGACACTGAAGCTTTCTTT.

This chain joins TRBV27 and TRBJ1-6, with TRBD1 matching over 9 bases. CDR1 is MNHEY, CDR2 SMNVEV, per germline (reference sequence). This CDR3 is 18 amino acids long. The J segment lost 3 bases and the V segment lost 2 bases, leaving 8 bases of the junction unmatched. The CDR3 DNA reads TGTGCCAGCAGTTTAAGAGGTCCGGGACAGGGCTATAATTCACCCCTCCACTTT. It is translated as CASSLRGPGQGYNSPLHF.

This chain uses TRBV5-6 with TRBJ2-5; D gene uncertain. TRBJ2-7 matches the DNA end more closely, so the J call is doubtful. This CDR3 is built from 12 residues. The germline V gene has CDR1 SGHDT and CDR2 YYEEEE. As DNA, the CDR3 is TGTGCCAGCAGCTTGTTTACCTACGAGCAGTACTTC. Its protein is CASSLFTYEQYF.

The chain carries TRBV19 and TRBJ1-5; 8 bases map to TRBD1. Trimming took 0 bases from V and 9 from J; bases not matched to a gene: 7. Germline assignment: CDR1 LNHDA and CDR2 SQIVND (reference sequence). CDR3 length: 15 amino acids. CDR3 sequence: CASSIEGQVGGPQHF. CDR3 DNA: TGTGCCAGTAGTATAGAGGGACAGGTAGGGGGGCCCCAGCATTTT.